These 3 T cell receptor beta chains came from one sample sequenced in a study of blood T cell repertoires in COVID-19. Produced via immunoSEQ multiplex PCR; TCRdb's table is partial and in-frame only. The sample contains approximately 180,000 clones, 85% to 90% of which appear only once. Sequences were obtained from PBMCs or T cells enriched from blood (not recorded which). These receptor sequences come from a woman aged 40 to 50 with acute COVID-19.

The rearrangement links TRBV6-5 to TRBJ1-2; TRBD1 aligns across 9 bases. There are 16 residues in the CDR3. The J segment lost 8 bases and the V segment lost 2 bases, leaving 12 bases of the junction unmatched. The germline V gene has CDR1 MNHEY and CDR2 SVGAGI. CDR3 in DNA: TGTGCCAGCAGTTACGACGAGGGGACAGGGTCTCGCGGCTACACCTTC. This sequence encodes CASSYDEGTGSRGYTF.

The count of this clone is one. CDR3 nucleotide sequence: TGTGCCACCTCCTCACTAGCGGGAGTTTATACGCAGTATTTT. Its protein product is CATSSLAGVYTQYF. The J gene is TRBJ2-3, the V gene TRBV10-3; 11 nucleotides align to TRBD2. V lost 10 bases, J lost 7 bases, and 10 bases stayed unmatched. Germline lookup yields CDR1 ENHRY and CDR2 SYGVKD. The CDR3 runs 14 residues.

The chain links TRBV4-1 to TRBJ2-7, with 8 bases matching TRBD2. Germline loops: CDR1 MGHRA, CDR2 YSYEKL. This CDR3 has 14 residues. The V segment lost 5 bases and the J segment 2 bases; nucleotides outside the gene matches: 5. This chain's CDR3 is CASSYSGGTYEQYF. CDR3 DNA sequence: TGCGCCAGCAGCTACAGCGGGGGCACCTACGAGCAGTACTTC.